This TCR beta chain was recorded in a study of T cells in tuberculosis. Study findings and constraints: The TCR-beta difference was not significant; alpha differences partly reflected length.

Assay: immunoSEQ multiplex PCR; the TCRdb copy retains only in-frame clones and omits some. The repertoire consists of about 34,000 clones, with approximately 93% occurring once and the leading ten covering approximately 10%. This clone has only one observation. What it binds is not known. Stated time point: new active TB diagnosis, blood taken before or within 7 days of starting treatment. V lost 1 base, J lost 4 bases, and 10 bases lay in between. The CDR3 is 14 residues long. The germline V gene encodes CDR1 SQVTM and CDR2 ANQGSEA. This rearrangement joins TRBV29-1 to TRBJ2-2, with D perhaps matching TRBD1 (6 bases). The clonotype comes from an adult with tuberculosis. The source was PBMCs, collected at tuberculosis diagnosis. CDR3 protein: CSVEAGDRTGELFF. In DNA, the CDR3 is TGCAGCGTTGAAGCAGGGGATCGCACCGGGGAGCTGTTTTTT.